This T cell receptor beta chain was identified in a study of identical twins. This clonotype occurred a few times. As yet, its antigen is unknown. Study results and caveats: Partial confounding of zero-insertion analyses by invariant MAIT and iNKT cells was possible. The conclusions drew on cross-sectional statistical analysis instead of tracking the same donors. Modeled out-of-frame TCR alpha sharing in monozygotic twins fell below observed levels.

All donors were healthy, and all were Caucasian. Each CDR3 protein is one row after TCRdb ran MiXCR on the 5' RACE reads. The table has a few hundred thousand distinct CDR3 sequences, roughly 9% seen once. Input material: naive T cells sorted from blood. The origin of this receptor is a woman aged 50 to 65 in good health.

CDR3 sequence reads: CASSRGAGGPNEQFF. The DNA for the CDR3 is TGTGCCAGCAGCCGCGGGGCGGGAGGGCCGAATGAGCAGTTCTTC. V gene TRBV4-2 combines with J gene TRBJ2-1, with TRBD2 matching 9 bases. This CDR3 comprises 15 residues. The germline V gene encodes CDR1 LGHNA and CDR2 YNFKEQ. With V trimmed by 4 bases and J by 7 bases, 8 bases remained unmatched.